A single sample gave rise to the 21 T cell receptor beta chains below, sequenced in a study of blood T cell repertoires in COVID-19. Clones were read by immunoSEQ multiplex PCR, and TCRdb kept only the in-frame ones, dropping some. This table has nearly 250,000 clones, about nine tenths appearing once. Sequenced sample: peripheral blood. The receptors shown here come from a woman aged 55-69 years who had recovered from COVID-19.

Note on this clone: The sample has other DNA sequences that encode this CDR3 too. The rearrangement joins TRBV5-1 to TRBJ1-1; perhaps TRBD1 as D (6 bases). The V end was cut by 0 bases, the J end by 1 base, with 10 bases between. This CDR3 is built from 15 residues. CDR1 SGHRS and CDR2 YFSETQ come from the germline V gene. CDR3 nucleotides: TGCGCCAGCAGCTTGGTCCCAGGGGCGAACACTGAAGCTTTCTTT. This sequence encodes CASSLVPGANTEAFF. The full variable domain, in which reference TRBV5-1 and TRBJ1-1 provide the parts outside the CDR3, is KAGVTQTPRYLIKTRGQQVTLSCSPISGHRSVSWYQQTPGQGLQFLFEYFSETQRNKGNFPGRFSGRQFSNSRSEMNVSTLELGDSALYLCASSLVPGANTEAFFGQGTRLTVV.

This rearrangement joins TRBV6-4 to TRBJ2-3, with 8 bases matching TRBD2. Germline V gives CDR1 MRHNA, CDR2 SNTAGT. This CDR3 comprises 14 residues. V gave up 3 bases and J gave up 4 bases; unmatched junction bases: 3. In DNA, the CDR3 is TGTGCCAGCAGTGATGTCGGGGGGGCAGATACGCAGTATTTT. This encodes CASSDVGGADTQYF.

This chain links TRBV4-3 with TRBJ1-2; TRBD1 is a possible D gene (5 bases). The CDR3 covers 16 residues. Germline CDR1 reads LGHNA; CDR2 reads YSLEER. V was trimmed by 4 bases and J by 4 bases, leaving 19 bases between them. CDR3 protein: CASSPNPTDSGYGYTF. In DNA, the CDR3 is TGCGCCAGCAGCCCGAATCCGACAGACTCGGGCTATGGCTACACCTTC.

The J gene is TRBJ1-1, the V gene TRBV6-5; weak D call: TRBD1 (5 bases). This CDR3 contains 13 residues. With 8 bases removed from V and 10 bases from J, the gap between germline ends came to 20 bases. Germline values: CDR1 MNHEY, CDR2 SVGAGI. CDR3 loop: CASRPGGGFAAFF. CDR3 nucleotide sequence: TGTGCCAGCCGCCCGGGGGGAGGGTTTGCAGCTTTCTTT.

V usage is TRBV20-1 and J usage is TRBJ2-7, with D hard to call. V shed 5 bases and J shed 5 bases, with 10 bases lying between them. The CDR3 runs 11 residues. Germline V lookup: CDR1 DFQATT, CDR2 SNEGSKA (reference sequence). Written as DNA, the CDR3 is TGCAGTGCTCTGCATTCGGACGAGCAGTACTTC. This gives the protein CSALHSDEQYF.

V is TRBV29-1 and J is TRBJ2-5; 7 bases map to TRBD1. From germline, CDR1 is SQVTM and CDR2 ANQGSEA. The CDR3 extends over 14 amino acids. The trim removed 4 bases at V and 5 bases at J, leaving 10 bases unmatched. This CDR3 reads CSVVLGTVGETQYF. CDR3 in DNA: TGCAGCGTTGTACTCGGGACAGTAGGGGAGACCCAGTACTTC.

This clone was counted many times. The V gene is TRBV9, the J gene TRBJ1-2; 7 bases are a match to TRBD1. The CDR3 runs to 15 residues. J gave up 4 bases and V 4 bases, and 10 bases lay outside the gene matches. CDR1 SGDLS and CDR2 YYNGEE come from the germline V gene. The CDR3 coding sequence is TGTGCCAGCAGCCTGATAGGGGGCGCAGGCTATGGCTACACCTTC. Its translation: CASSLIGGAGYGYTF.

The chain is built from TRBV9 and TRBJ2-2, with D tentatively TRBD1 (6 bases). CDR1 SGDLS and CDR2 YYNGEE come from the germline V gene. Trimming stripped 0 bases from V and 5 bases from J, with 8 bases between. The CDR3 is made up of 14 amino acids. The CDR3 protein is CASSVATGTGELFF. The CDR3 coding sequence is TGTGCCAGCAGCGTAGCCACAGGGACCGGGGAGCTGTTTTTT. The complete variable domain, with remaining parts taken from reference TRBV9 and TRBJ2-2, reads DSGVTQTPKHLITATGQRVTLRCSPRSGDLSVYWYQQSLDQGLQFLIQYYNGEERAKGNILERFSAQQFPDLHSELNLSSLELGDSALYFCASSVATGTGELFFGEGSRLTVL.

The chain joins TRBV7-8 to TRBJ2-5; D is perhaps TRBD1 (6 bases). The CDR3 runs 13 residues. From germline, CDR1 is SGHVS and CDR2 FQNEAQ. Trimming removed 4 bases at V and 7 bases at J, with 13 bases between. The CDR3 protein is CASSSQGTGTQYF. CDR3 nucleotide sequence: TGTGCCAGCAGCTCCCAGGGGACCGGGACCCAGTACTTC.

V usage is TRBV12-3 or TRBV12-4 and J usage is TRBJ1-5; no reliable D call. V was pared by 8 bases and J by 7 bases, with 15 bases between. The CDR3 is 13 residues long. CDR3 loop: CASVGEVGQPQHF. CDR3 DNA: TGTGCCAGCGTGGGCGAAGTTGGACAGCCCCAGCATTTT.

This clone appeared a single time. V usage is TRBV7-2 and J usage is TRBJ2-2; a possible D gene is TRBD2 (5 bases). Germline V lookup: CDR1 SGHTA, CDR2 FQGNSA. Trimming stripped 1 base from V and 14 bases from J, with 11 bases between. The CDR3 is 12 residues long. CDR3 protein: CASSLVSGNLFF. Written as DNA, the CDR3 is TGTGCCAGCAGCTTAGTTTCGGGGAATCTGTTTTTT.

The chain recombines TRBV7-9 with TRBJ2-1, with D tentatively TRBD2 (7 bases). The length of the CDR3 is 15 residues. Per the germline V gene, CDR1 is SEHNR and CDR2 is FQNEAQ (reference sequence). V was cut by 5 bases and J by 3 bases, with 14 bases left in between. CDR3 residues: CASSQRGGLYNEQFF. The CDR3 DNA reads as TGTGCCAGCAGCCAGAGGGGGGGCCTCTACAATGAGCAGTTCTTC.

This chain connects TRBV5-6 to TRBJ1-4; 7 bases line up with TRBD1. The germline gives CDR1 SGHDT, CDR2 YYEEEE. After removal of 4 bases from V and 8 bases from J, the junction contained 11 bases not matched to a gene. This CDR3 contains 15 residues. This chain's CDR3 is CASSPIRGQGEKLFF. The CDR3 region has the DNA TGTGCCAGCAGCCCAATAAGGGGGCAAGGGGAAAAACTGTTTTTT.

This clone came up once. The J gene is TRBJ1-4, the V gene TRBV9; D remains ambiguous. The CDR3 has 14 amino acids. Deletions cut 2 bases from V and 4 bases from J, with 9 bases between. Germline V gene lookup returns CDR1 SGDLS and CDR2 YYNGEE. CDR3 nucleotide sequence: TGTGCCAGCAGCGTTGGAGGACTTAATGAAAAACTGTTTTTT. Translating gives CASSVGGLNEKLFF.

The rearrangement joins TRBV2 to TRBJ2-7; TRBD1 matches 10 bases. After removal of 5 bases from V and 4 bases from J, the junction contained 5 bases not matched to a gene. This CDR3 spans 14 amino acids. CDR1 and CDR2 from the germline V gene are SNHLY and FYNNEI. The CDR3 bases are TGTGCCAGCAGTATGGGACAGGGGATATACGAGCAGTACTTC. Translating gives CASSMGQGIYEQYF.

The chain combines TRBV28 with TRBJ2-2; the D is unclear. CDR3 length: 18 amino acids. CDR1 and CDR2 from the germline V gene are MDHEN and SYDVKM. The V gene lost 1 base and the J gene lost 1 base, with 16 bases spanning the gap. CDR3 nucleotides: TGTGCCAGCAGTTTATCGCCCTCGGCGGAGAAGAACACCGGGGAGCTGTTTTTT. Translating gives CASSLSPSAEKNTGELFF. Full variable domain (outside the CDR3, taken from reference TRBV28 and TRBJ2-2): DVKVTQSSRYLVKRTGEKVFLECVQDMDHENMFWYRQDPGLGLRLIYFSYDVKMKEKGDIPEGYSVSREKKERFSLILESASTNQTSMYLCASSLSPSAEKNTGELFFGEGSRLTVL.

The chain employs TRBV28 and TRBJ2-3; D might be TRBD2 (7 bases). The ends were cut back, 10 bases at V and 3 bases at J, with 20 bases in the middle. CDR1 is MDHEN and CDR2 is SYDVKM in the germline V gene. The CDR3 spans 15 residues. CDR3 DNA: TGTGCCACCCGTATAGGGGGGGGGCGGACAGATACGCAGTATTTT. It specifies CATRIGGGRTDTQYF.

This chain links TRBV6-5 with TRBJ2-1; D remains ambiguous. The CDR3 covers 12 residues. V was clipped by 0 bases and J by 5 bases, with 2 bases between them. Germline V gene sequence: CDR1 MNHEY, CDR2 SVGAGI. CDR3 in DNA: TGTGCCAGCAGTTACTCTAACAATGAGCAGTTCTTC. Translation gives CASSYSNNEQFF.

The V and J genes are TRBV7-2 and TRBJ2-7; 8 nucleotides agree with TRBD1. CDR1 SGHTA and CDR2 FQGNSA come from the germline V gene. The CDR3 is 14 residues long. Unmatched junction bases numbered 10, after V lost 7 bases and J lost 5 bases. The DNA of the CDR3 is TGTGCCAGCAATAGGAAGACAGGGGTCGACGAGCAGTACTTC. This gives the protein CASNRKTGVDEQYF.

V and J are TRBV29-1 and TRBJ2-5; the D gene is possibly TRBD2 (5 bases). The ends were cut back, 0 bases at V and 4 bases at J, with 12 bases in the middle. There are 14 residues in the CDR3. Germline loops: CDR1 SQVTM, CDR2 ANQGSEA. CDR3 in amino acids: CSVEDTRGRETQYF. Here the CDR3 DNA reads TGCAGCGTTGAAGATACGAGAGGGAGAGAGACCCAGTACTTC.

CDR3 nucleotides: TGCGCCAGCGGTAAGACACCGAGCTCCTATAATTCACCCCTCCACTTT. This sequence encodes CASGKTPSSYNSPLHF. The chain couples TRBV5-1 to TRBJ1-6; no clear D. This CDR3 is 16 amino acids long. V shed 7 bases and J shed 0 bases, with 14 bases lying between them. Germline-derived CDR1 and CDR2 are SGHRS and YFSETQ.